This TCR beta chain was found in a study of cytomegalovirus exposure and HLA in healthy donors. Worth noting for this clone: The antigen is undetermined.

The study ran its PCR with 60 Vbeta and 13 Jbeta primers. The method was immunoSEQ multiplex PCR; TCRdb's version includes in-frame clones alone and lacks a portion of them. Listed are around 50,000 clones; over 2% falls within the top ten. Overall study results and limits: It was reported that TCR beta sequences correctly inferred the HLA-A and HLA-B alleles for most subjects. CMV serostatus was the only immune exposure information that was available. As a later analysis revealed, the rate of TCR association differed by HLA locus, with DRB1 most and HLA-C fewest.

This CDR3 spans 11 amino acids. Per the germline V gene, CDR1 is MGHDK and CDR2 is SYGVNS. V lost 8 bases, J lost 2 bases, and 4 bases lay in between. The V gene is TRBV25-1, the J gene TRBJ1-3; D not certain. The TCR originated in a female donor in good health and CMV-seronegative. Sequencing used PBMCs. The CDR3 coding sequence is TGTGCCAGCCGCGCTGGAAACACCATATATTTT. Protein product: CASRAGNTIYF.